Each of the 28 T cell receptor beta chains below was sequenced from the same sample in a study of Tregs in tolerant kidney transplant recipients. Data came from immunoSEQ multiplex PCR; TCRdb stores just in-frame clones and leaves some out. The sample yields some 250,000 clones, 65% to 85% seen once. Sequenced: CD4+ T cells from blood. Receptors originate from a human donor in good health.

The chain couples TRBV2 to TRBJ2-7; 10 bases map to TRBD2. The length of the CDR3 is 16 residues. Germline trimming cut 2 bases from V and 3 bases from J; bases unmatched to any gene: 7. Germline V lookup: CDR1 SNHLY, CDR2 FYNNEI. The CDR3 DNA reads TGTGCCAGCAGTGAACTAGCGGGGGCCTCTAACTACGAGCAGTACTTC. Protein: CASSELAGASNYEQYF.

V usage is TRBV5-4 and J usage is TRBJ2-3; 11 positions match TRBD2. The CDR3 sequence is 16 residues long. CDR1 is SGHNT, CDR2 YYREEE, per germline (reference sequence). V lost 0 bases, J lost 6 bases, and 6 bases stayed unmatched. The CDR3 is CASSLDLAGGEDTQYF. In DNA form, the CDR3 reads TGTGCCAGCAGCTTGGACCTAGCGGGAGGTGAGGATACGCAGTATTTT.

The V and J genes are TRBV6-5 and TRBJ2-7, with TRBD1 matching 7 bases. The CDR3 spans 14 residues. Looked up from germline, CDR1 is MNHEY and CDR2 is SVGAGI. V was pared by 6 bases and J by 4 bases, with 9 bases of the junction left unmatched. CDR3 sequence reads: CASSAPGTAYEQYF. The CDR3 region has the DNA TGTGCCAGCAGCGCCCCCGGGACAGCGTACGAGCAGTACTTC.

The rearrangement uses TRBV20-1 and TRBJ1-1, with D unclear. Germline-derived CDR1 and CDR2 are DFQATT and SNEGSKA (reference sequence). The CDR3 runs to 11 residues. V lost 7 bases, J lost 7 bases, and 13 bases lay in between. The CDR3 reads CSGRGRSEAFF. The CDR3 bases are TGCAGTGGTCGGGGTAGAAGTGAAGCTTTCTTT.

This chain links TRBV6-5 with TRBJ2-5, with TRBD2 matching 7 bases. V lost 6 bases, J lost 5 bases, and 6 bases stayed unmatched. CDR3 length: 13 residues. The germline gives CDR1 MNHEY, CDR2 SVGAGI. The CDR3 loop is CASRRGSRETQYF. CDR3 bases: TGTGCCAGCAGACGCGGGAGTCGCGAGACCCAGTACTTC.

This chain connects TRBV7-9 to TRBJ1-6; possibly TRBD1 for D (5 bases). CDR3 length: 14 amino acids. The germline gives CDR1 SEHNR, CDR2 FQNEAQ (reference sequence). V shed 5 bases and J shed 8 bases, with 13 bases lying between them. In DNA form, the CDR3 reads TGTGCCAGCAGCCCCTGGTCAGGGCATTCACCCCTCCACTTT. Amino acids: CASSPWSGHSPLHF.

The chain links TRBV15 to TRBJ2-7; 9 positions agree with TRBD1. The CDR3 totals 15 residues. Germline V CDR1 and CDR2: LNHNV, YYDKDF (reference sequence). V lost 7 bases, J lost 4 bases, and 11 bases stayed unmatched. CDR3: CATTSGQGINYEQYF. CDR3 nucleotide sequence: TGTGCCACCACCTCGGGACAGGGAATTAATTACGAGCAGTACTTC. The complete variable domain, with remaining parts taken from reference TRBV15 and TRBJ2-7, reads DAMVIQNPRYQVTQFGKPVTLSCSQTLNHNVMYWYQQKSSQAPKLLFHYYDKDFNNEADTPDNFQSRRPNTSFCFLDIRSPGLGDTAMYLCATTSGQGINYEQYFGPGTRLTVT.

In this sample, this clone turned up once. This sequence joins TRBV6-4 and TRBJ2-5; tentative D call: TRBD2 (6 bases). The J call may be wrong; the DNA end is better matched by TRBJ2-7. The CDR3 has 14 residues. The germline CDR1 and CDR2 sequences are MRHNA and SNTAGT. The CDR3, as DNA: TGTGCCAGCAGCCCTAGCGCGGACTCCTACGAGCAGTACTTC. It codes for CASSPSADSYEQYF.

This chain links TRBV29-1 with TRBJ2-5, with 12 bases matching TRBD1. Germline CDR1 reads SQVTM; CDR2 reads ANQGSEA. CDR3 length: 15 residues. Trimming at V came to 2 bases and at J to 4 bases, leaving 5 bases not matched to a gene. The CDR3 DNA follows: TGCAGCGTTGAACAGGGACAGGGGGCGGGAGAGACCCAGTACTTC. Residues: CSVEQGQGAGETQYF. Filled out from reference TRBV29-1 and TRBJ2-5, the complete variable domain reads SAVISQKPSRDICQRGTSLTIQCQVDSQVTMMFWYRQQPGQSLTLIATANQGSEATYESGFVIDKFPISRPNLTFSTLTVSNMSPEDSSIYLCSVEQGQGAGETQYFGPGTRLLVL.

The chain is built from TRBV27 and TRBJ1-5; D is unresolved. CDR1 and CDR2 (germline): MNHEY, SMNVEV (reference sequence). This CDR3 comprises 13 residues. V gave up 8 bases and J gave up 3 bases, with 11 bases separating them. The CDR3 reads CASAGWDNQPQHF. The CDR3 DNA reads TGTGCCAGCGCGGGATGGGACAATCAGCCCCAGCATTTT.

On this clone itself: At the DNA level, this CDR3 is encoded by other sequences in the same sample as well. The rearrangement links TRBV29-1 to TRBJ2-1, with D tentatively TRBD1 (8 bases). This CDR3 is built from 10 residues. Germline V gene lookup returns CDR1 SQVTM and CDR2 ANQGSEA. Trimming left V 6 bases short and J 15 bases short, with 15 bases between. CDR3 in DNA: TGCAGCGTAAAACAGGGGGGGCTGTTCTTC. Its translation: CSVKQGGLFF.

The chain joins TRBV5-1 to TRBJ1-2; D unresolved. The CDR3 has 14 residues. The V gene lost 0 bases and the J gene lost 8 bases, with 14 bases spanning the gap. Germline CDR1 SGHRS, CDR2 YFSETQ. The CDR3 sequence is CASSLEVGQTGYTF. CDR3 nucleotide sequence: TGCGCCAGCAGCTTGGAGGTCGGGCAGACGGGCTACACCTTC.

Here the CDR3 DNA reads TGTGCCAGCAGCTTAAGGGGCTACGAGCAGTACTTC. Translated: CASSLRGYEQYF. The genes are TRBV11-2 and TRBJ2-7, with D maybe TRBD1 (5 bases). There are 12 residues in the CDR3. V lost 2 bases and J lost 3, with 5 bases in between. Per the germline V gene, CDR1 is SGHAT and CDR2 is FQNNGV.

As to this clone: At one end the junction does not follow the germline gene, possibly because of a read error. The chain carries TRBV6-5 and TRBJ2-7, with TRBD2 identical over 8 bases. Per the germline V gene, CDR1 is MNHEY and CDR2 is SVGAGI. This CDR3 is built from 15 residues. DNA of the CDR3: TGTGCCAGCAGTCCGAGCGGGAGCCTCTCCGACGAGCAGTACTTC. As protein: CASSPSGSLSDEQYF.

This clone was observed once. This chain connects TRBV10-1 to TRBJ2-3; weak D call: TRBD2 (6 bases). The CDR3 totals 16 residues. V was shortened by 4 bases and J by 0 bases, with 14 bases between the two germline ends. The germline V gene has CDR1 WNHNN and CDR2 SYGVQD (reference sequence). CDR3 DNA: TGCGCCAGCAGTGGCGAGCGGGCCTCTAGCACAGATACGCAGTATTTT. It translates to CASSGERASSTDTQYF.

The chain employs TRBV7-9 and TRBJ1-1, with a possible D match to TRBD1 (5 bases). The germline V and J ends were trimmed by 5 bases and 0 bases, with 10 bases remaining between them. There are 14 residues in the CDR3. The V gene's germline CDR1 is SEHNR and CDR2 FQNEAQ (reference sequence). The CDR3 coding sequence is TGTGCCAGCAGCCCCGGGACGGTGAACACTGAAGCTTTCTTT. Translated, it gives CASSPGTVNTEAFF.

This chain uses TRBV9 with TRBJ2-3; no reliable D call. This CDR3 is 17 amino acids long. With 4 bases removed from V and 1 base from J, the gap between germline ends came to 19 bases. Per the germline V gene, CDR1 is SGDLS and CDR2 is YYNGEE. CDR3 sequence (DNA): TGTGCCAGCAGCCTCTTTATCGGTGGGTCGGGCACAGATACGCAGTATTTT. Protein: CASSLFIGGSGTDTQYF.

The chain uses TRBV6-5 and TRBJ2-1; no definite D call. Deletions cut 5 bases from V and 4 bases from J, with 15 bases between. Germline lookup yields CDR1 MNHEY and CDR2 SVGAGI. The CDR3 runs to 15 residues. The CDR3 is CASSNRVGNYNEQFF. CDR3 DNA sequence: TGTGCCAGCAGTAATAGGGTAGGGAATTACAATGAGCAGTTCTTC.

CDR3 bases: TGTGCCTGGAACCCCCCCTCCTATAATTCACCCCTCCACTTT. It yields the protein CAWNPPSYNSPLHF. The chain uses TRBV30 and TRBJ1-6; D is undetermined. The germline CDR1 and CDR2 sequences are GTSNPN and SVGIG (reference sequence). V lost 4 bases and J 0 bases, leaving 7 bases between the germline ends. The CDR3 runs to 14 residues.

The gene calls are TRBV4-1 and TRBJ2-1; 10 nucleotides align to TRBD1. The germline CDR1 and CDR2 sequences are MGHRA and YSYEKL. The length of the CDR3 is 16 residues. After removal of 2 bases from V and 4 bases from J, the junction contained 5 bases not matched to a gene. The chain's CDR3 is CASSQTPGQGYNEQFF. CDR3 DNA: TGCGCCAGCAGCCAAACACCGGGACAGGGGTACAATGAGCAGTTCTTC.

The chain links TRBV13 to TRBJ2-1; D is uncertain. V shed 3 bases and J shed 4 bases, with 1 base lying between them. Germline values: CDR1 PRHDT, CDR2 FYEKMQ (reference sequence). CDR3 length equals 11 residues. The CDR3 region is CASSFYNEQFF. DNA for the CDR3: TGTGCCAGCAGCTTTTACAATGAGCAGTTCTTC.

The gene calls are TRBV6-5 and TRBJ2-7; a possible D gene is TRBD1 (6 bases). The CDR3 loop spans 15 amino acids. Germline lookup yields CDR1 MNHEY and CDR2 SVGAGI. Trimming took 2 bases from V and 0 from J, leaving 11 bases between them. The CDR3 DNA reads TGTGCCAGCAGTTACGAGAAGGGGGTCTCCTACGAGCAGTACTTC. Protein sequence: CASSYEKGVSYEQYF.

The CDR3 spells CASSRADSNQPQHF. In nucleotides, the CDR3 is TGTGCCAGTAGTCGGGCAGATAGCAATCAGCCCCAGCATTTT. The chain has TRBV19 and TRBJ1-5, with D uncertain. V dropped 5 bases and J dropped 0 bases, with 8 bases sitting between them. Germline V gene data show CDR1 as LNHDA and CDR2 as SQIVND (reference sequence). The length of the CDR3 is 14 residues. The full variable domain, rest sourced from reference TRBV19 and TRBJ1-5, is DGGITQSPKYLFRKEGQNVTLSCEQNLNHDAMYWYRQDPGQGLRLIYYSQIVNDFQKGDIAEGYSVSREKKESFPLTVTSAQKNPTAFYLCASSRADSNQPQHFGDGTRLSIL.

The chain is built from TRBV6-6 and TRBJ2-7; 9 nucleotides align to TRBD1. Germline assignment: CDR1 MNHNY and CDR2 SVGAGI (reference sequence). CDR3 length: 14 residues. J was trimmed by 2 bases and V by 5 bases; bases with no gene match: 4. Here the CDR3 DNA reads TGTGCCAGCAGTCGACGACAGGGGGCCTACGAGCAGTACTTC. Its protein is CASSRRQGAYEQYF.

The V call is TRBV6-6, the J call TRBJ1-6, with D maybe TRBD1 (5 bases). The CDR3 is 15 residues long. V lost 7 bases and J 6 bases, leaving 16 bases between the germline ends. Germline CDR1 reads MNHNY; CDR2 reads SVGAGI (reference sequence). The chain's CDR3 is CASTPGVVTNSPLHF. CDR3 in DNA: TGTGCCAGCACCCCGGGGGTAGTTACTAATTCACCCCTCCACTTT.

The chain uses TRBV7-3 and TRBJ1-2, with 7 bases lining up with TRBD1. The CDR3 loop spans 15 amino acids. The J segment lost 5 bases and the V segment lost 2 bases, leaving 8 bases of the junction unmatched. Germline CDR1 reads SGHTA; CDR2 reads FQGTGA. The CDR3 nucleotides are TGTGCCAGCAGCTTAGCGGCCGGGACAGATTATGGCTACACCTTC. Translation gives CASSLAAGTDYGYTF.

The CDR3 is CSVPGTAHYLEDYTF. The DNA of the CDR3 is TGCAGCGTTCCCGGGACAGCCCACTATTTGGAGGACTACACCTTC. The V call is TRBV29-1, the J call TRBJ1-2; TRBD1 matches 7 bases. With 5 bases clipped from V and 10 bases from J, the junction kept 19 bases outside the gene matches. The CDR3 covers 15 residues. Germline V gene sequence: CDR1 SQVTM, CDR2 ANQGSEA.

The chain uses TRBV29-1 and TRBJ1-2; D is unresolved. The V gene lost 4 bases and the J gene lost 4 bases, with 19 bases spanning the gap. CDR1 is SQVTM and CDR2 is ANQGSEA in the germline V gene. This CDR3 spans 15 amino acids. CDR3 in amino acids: CSVVWTGKVSYGYTF. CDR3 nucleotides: TGCAGCGTTGTGTGGACGGGGAAAGTGTCCTATGGCTACACCTTC.